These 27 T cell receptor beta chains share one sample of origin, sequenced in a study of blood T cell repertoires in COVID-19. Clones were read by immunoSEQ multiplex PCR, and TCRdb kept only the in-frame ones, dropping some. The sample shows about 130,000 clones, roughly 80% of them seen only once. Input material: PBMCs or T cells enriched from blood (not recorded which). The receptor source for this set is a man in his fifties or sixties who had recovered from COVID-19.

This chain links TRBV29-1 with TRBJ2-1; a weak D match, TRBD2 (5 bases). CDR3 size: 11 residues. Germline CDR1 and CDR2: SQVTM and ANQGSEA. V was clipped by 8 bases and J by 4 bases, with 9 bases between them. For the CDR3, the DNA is TGCAGCTCCGGGGTATACAATGAGCAGTTCTTC. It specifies CSSGVYNEQFF.

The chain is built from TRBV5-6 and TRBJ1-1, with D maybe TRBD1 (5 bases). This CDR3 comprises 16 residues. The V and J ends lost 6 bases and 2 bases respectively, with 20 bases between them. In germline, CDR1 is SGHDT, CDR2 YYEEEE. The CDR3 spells CASTTPRRGLNTEAFF. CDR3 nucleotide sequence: TGTGCCAGCACCACCCCCAGGAGGGGTCTCAACACTGAAGCTTTCTTT.

Here the CDR3 reads CASSLGQGPYGYTF. CDR3 bases: TGTGCCAGCAGCCTCGGACAGGGGCCCTATGGCTACACCTTC. The chain links TRBV7-9 to TRBJ1-2; 9 bases match TRBD1. V lost 5 bases to trimming and J lost 4 bases; unmatched junction nucleotides: 5. CDR3 length equals 14 residues. Germline V lookup: CDR1 SEHNR, CDR2 FQNEAQ (reference sequence).

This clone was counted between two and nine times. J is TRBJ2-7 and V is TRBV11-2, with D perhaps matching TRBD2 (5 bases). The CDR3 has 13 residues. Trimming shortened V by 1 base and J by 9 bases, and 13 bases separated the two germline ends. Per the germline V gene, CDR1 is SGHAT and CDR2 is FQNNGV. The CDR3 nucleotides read TGTGCCAGCAGCTTAGTTCGGGGAACTTGGCAGTACTTC. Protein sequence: CASSLVRGTWQYF. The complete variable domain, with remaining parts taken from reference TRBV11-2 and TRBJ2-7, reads EAGVAQSPRYKIIEKRQSVAFWCNPISGHATLYWYQQILGQGPKLLIQFQNNGVVDDSQLPKDRFSAERLKGVDSTLKIQPAKLEDSAVYLCASSLVRGTWQYFGPGTRLTVT.

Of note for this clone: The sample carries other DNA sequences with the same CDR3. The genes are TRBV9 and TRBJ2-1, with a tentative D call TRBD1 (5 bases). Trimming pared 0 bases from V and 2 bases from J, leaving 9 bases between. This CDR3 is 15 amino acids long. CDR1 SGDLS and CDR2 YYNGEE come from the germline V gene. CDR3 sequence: CASSVGTGTYNEQFF. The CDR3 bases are TGTGCCAGCAGCGTAGGTACAGGAACCTACAATGAGCAGTTCTTC.

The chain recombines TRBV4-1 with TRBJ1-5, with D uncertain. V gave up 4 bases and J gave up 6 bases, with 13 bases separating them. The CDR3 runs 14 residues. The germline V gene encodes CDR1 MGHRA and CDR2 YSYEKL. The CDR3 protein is CASSPRQVPQPQHF. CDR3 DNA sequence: TGCGCCAGCAGCCCCAGACAAGTCCCTCAGCCCCAGCATTTT.

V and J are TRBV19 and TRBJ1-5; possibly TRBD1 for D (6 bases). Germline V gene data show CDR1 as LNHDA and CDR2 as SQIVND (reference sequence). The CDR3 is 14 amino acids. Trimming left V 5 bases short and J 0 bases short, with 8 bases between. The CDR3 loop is CASSQGNSNQPQHF. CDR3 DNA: TGTGCCAGTAGTCAGGGGAATAGCAATCAGCCCCAGCATTTT.

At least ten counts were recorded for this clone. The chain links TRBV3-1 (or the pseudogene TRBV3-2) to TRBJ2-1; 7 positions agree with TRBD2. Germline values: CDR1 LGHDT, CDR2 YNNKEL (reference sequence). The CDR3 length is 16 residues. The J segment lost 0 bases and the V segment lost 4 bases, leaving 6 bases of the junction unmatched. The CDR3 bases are TGTGCCAGCAGCCCCGGGGGACTAAGCTCCTACAATGAGCAGTTCTTC. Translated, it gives CASSPGGLSSYNEQFF.

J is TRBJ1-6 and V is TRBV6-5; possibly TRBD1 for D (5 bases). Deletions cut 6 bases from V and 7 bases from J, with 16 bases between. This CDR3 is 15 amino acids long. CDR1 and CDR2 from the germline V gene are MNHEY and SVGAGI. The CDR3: CASRPSGRGNSPLHF. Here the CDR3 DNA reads TGTGCCAGCAGACCCTCGGGGAGGGGAAATTCACCCCTCCACTTT.

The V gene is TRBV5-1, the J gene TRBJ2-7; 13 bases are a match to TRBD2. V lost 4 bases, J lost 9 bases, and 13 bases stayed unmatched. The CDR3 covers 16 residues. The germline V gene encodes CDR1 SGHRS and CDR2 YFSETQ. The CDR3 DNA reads TGCGCCAGCAGCCCACCGGGACTAGCGGGACCCGGGGGGCAGTACTTC. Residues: CASSPPGLAGPGGQYF.

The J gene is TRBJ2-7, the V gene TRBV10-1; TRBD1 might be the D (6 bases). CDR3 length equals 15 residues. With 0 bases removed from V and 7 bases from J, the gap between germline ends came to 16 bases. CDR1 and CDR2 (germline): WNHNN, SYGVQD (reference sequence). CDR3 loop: CASSESTFRGGEQYF. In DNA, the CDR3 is TGCGCCAGCAGTGAGTCGACGTTCAGGGGCGGTGAGCAGTACTTC.

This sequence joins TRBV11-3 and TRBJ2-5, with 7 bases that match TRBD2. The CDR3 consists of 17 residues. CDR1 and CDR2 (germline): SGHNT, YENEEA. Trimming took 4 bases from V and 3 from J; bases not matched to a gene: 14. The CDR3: CASSSSRAGRTKETQYF. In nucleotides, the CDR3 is TGTGCCAGCAGCTCTAGCCGAGCGGGACGGACCAAAGAGACCCAGTACTTC.

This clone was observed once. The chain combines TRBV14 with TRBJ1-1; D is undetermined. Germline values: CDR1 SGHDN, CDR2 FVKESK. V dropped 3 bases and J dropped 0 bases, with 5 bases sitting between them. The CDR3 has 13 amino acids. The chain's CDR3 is CASSQGVNTEAFF. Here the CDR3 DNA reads TGTGCCAGCAGCCAGGGCGTGAACACTGAAGCTTTCTTT.

The DNA for the CDR3 is TGTGCCAGCAGCAGTCCCTACAGGGGGTATAATTCACCCCTCCACTTT. This codes for CASSSPYRGYNSPLHF. The rearrangement joins TRBV5-6 to TRBJ1-6; 8 bases match TRBD1. The germline V gene has CDR1 SGHDT and CDR2 YYEEEE. The CDR3 is made up of 16 amino acids. With V trimmed by 4 bases and J by 4 bases, 7 bases remained unmatched.

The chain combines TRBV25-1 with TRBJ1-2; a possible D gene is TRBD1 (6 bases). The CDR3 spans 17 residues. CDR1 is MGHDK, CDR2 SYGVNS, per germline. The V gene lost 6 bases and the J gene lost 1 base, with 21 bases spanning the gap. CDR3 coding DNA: TGTGCCAGCAGCCCCAGGGGCAGCCAGGCCCTTAACTATGGCTACACCTTC. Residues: CASSPRGSQALNYGYTF.

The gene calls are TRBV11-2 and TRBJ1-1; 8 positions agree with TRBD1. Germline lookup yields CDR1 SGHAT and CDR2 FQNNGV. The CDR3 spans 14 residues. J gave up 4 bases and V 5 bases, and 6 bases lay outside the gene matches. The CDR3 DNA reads TGTGCCAGCAGCGACACAGGGGGAGGCACTGAAGCTTTCTTT. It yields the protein CASSDTGGGTEAFF.

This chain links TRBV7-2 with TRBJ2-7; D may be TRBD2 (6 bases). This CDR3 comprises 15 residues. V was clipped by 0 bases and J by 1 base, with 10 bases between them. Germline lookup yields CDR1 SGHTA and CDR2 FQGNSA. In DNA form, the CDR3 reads TGTGCCAGCAGCTTAGCCGGGGGTAATTCCTACGAGCAGTACTTC. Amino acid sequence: CASSLAGGNSYEQYF.

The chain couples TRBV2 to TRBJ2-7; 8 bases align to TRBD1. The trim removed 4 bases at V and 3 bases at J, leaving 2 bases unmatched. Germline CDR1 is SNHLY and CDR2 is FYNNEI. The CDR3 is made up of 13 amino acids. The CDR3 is CASSAGTGYEQYF. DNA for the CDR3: TGTGCCAGCAGTGCCGGGACAGGCTACGAGCAGTACTTC.

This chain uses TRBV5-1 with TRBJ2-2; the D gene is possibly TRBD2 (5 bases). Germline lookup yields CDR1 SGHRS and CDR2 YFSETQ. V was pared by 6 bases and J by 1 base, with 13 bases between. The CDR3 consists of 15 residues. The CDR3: CASTATAGNTGELFF. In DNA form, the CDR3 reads TGCGCCAGCACCGCTACGGCGGGGAACACCGGGGAGCTGTTTTTT.

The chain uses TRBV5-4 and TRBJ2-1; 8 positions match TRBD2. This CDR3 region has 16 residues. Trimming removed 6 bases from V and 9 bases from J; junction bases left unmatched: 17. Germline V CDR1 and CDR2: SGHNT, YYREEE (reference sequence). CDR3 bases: TGTGCCAGCACCCCCACCGGGACTAGAGGGGGAGTTGAGCAGTTCTTC. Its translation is CASTPTGTRGGVEQFF.

The CDR3 spells CASSVSPDRDTEAFF. DNA for the CDR3: TGTGCCAGCAGTGTTTCGCCCGATCGGGACACTGAAGCTTTCTTT. This chain joins TRBV2 and TRBJ1-1; D uncertain. CDR1 and CDR2 (germline): SNHLY, FYNNEI. The CDR3 loop spans 15 amino acids. Trimming removed 4 bases from V and 3 bases from J, with 15 bases in between.

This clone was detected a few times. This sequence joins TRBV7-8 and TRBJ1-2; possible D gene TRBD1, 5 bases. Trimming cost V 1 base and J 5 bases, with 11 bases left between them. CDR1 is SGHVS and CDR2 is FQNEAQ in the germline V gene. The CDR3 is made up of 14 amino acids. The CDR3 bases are TGTGCCAGCAGCTTAGGTGGGGGGAGGTATGGCTACACCTTC. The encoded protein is CASSLGGGRYGYTF. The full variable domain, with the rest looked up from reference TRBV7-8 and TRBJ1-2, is GAGVSQSPRYKVAKRGQDVALRCDPISGHVSLFWYQQALGQGPEFLTYFQNEAQLDKSGLPSDRFFAERPEGSVSTLKIQRTQQEDSAVYLCASSLGGGRYGYTFGSGTRLTVV.

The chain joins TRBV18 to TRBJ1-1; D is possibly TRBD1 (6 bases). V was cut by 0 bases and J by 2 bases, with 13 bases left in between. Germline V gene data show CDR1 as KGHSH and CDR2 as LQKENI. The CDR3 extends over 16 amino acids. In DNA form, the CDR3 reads TGTGCCAGCTCACCACCGGGGGGGCAGGGCAACACTGAAGCTTTCTTT. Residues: CASSPPGGQGNTEAFF.

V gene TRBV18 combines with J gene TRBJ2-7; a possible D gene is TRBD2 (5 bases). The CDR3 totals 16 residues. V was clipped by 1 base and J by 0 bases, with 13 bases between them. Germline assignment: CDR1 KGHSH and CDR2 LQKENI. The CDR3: CASSPLLTGDSYEQYF. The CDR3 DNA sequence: TGTGCCAGCTCACCACTCTTAACCGGGGACTCCTACGAGCAGTACTTC.

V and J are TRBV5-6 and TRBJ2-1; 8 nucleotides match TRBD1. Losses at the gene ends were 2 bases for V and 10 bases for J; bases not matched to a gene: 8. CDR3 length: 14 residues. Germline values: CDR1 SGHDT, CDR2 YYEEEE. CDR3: CASSFAGGTWEQFF. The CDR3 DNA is TGTGCCAGCAGCTTCGCAGGGGGCACTTGGGAGCAGTTCTTC.

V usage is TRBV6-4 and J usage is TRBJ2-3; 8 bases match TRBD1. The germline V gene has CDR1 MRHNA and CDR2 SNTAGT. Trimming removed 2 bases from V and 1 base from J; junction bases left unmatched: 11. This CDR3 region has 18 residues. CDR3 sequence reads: CASSDPIKDRVGTDTQYF. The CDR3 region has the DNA TGTGCCAGCAGTGACCCAATCAAGGACAGGGTAGGCACAGATACGCAGTATTTT.

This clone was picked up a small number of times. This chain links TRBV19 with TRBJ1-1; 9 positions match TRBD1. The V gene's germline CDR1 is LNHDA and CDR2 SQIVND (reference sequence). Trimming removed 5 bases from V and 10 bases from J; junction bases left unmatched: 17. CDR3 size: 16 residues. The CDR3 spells CASSPGTGNFERRAFF. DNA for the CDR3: TGTGCCAGTAGTCCCGGGACAGGGAATTTTGAAAGACGAGCTTTCTTT.